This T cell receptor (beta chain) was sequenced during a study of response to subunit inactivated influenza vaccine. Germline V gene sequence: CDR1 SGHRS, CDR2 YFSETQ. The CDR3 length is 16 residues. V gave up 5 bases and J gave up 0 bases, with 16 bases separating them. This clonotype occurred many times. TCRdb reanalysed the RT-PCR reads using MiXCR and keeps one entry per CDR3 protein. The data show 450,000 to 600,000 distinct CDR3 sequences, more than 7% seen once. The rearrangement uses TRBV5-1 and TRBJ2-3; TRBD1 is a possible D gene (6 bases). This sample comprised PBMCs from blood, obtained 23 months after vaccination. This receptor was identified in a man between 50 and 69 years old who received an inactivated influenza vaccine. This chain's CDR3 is CASRRYLGASTDTQYF. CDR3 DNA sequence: TGCGCCAGCAGAAGATATTTGGGGGCTAGCACAGATACGCAGTATTTT.